The subject of this entry is one T cell receptor beta chain. This clone's antigen is unknown. No quality values exist for individual bases; no much larger clone is one base distant. The sample comes from a study of early T cells in non-severe SARS-CoV-2 infection (dated by TCRdb to about 2021). With respect to the entire study: Bulk RNA from unsorted whole blood was used for TCR sequencing, so alpha and beta chains could not be paired.

Taken from cysteine to phenylalanine, the CDR3 has 14 residues. Only the CDR3 region is kept as DNA, spanning 42 bases read in frame from base 1. V is reduced by 0 bases and J by 7 bases, leaving a spacing of 12 bases between them. Based on the germline V gene (reference sequence), the CDR1 and CDR2 sequences are MNHNY and SVGAGI. Libraries were prepared through 5' RACE. Instrument on record: NextSeq 500. The TCR library protocol attached unique molecular identifiers to individual cDNA molecules to correct for sequencing error and PCR bias. TCR alpha and beta chains were both sequenced, and the abundances of alpha and beta sequences in each sample were closely correlated with each other. Processing in the source paper ran as follows. Decombinator V4 was used to annotate TCR sequences for V gene, J gene and CDR3. Expanded TCRs were defined as changing significantly between any two time points under a Poisson model with p below 0.0001. TCR abundances were normalised to the total number of TCRs sequenced per sample and expressed as counts per million. MAIT TCRs were defined by TRAV1-2 paired with TRAJ12, TRAJ20 or TRAJ33, and iNKT TCRs by TRAV10 paired with TRAJ18. A search of VDJdb, accessed on 1 November 2021, was run for TCRs annotated to CMV, EBV and SARS-CoV-2, with TCRs annotated for multiple antigens excluded. TCRdb trimmed public reads at Q25 via fastp, called clones via MiXCR and kept in-frame beta chains. Each entry merges the rows of one CDR3 protein and shows their most common DNA and genes. In this record, the V and J calls reflect TCRdb's handling and not the investigators' own analysis. This sample has 90,000 to 100,000 distinct CDR3 sequences in its table, and 13% of those were observed once. The ten largest clonotypes hold 2% to 2.5% of the sample.

This was a case-control study nested in a cohort of healthcare workers in London, UK, who had nasopharyngeal swab PCR tests and blood samples taken every week. Healthcare workers were recruited during the week of the UK lockdown, between 23 and 31 March 2020, and followed weekly for up to roughly 15 weeks. The study at large found these results: Matching against VDJdb was skewed toward anti-spike CD8 responses, likely underestimated virus-specific expansions, and missed private and CD4 specificities.

The source of this sequence is an adult who was a healthcare worker with PCR-confirmed SARS-CoV-2 infection or an uninfected control (not recorded which). The sample consisted of whole blood. The rearrangement joined TRBV6-6 to TRBJ2-5, and TRBD1 may be the D gene, going by 6 matching bases. The bases are TGTGCCAGCAGTTACTCGGCTGGGGGCGGGACCCAGTACTTC. This encodes CASSYSAGGGTQYF.